This entry lists 20 T cell receptor beta chains sequenced from one sample in a study of early T cells in non-severe SARS-CoV-2 infection. Each CDR3 protein is one row after TCRdb ran MiXCR on the 5' RACE reads. The sample has tens of thousands of distinct CDR3 sequences, 3.5% to 5.5% seen once. The sample here was whole blood, taken at baseline. Receptor source: an adult who was a healthcare worker with PCR-confirmed SARS-CoV-2 infection or an uninfected control (not recorded which).

This clonotype has a count of ten or more. This rearrangement joins TRBV12-3 or TRBV12-4 to TRBJ1-5; no clear D gene. Trimming stripped 1 base from V and 13 bases from J, with 11 bases between. The length of the CDR3 is 12 residues. CDR3 sequence (DNA): TGTGCCAGCAGTTTAGACATCGGGCCGCAGCATTTT. It translates to CASSLDIGPQHF.

The sample holds many counts of this clonotype. This chain connects TRBV2 to TRBJ1-4, with D perhaps matching TRBD1 (5 bases). The CDR3 has 13 amino acids. V was pared by 9 bases and J by 4 bases, with 12 bases between. CDR1 and CDR2 from the germline V gene are SNHLY and FYNNEI. CDR3 in amino acids: CASKRQLNEKLFF. Written as DNA, the CDR3 is TGTGCCAGTAAAAGACAGCTTAATGAAAAACTGTTTTTT.

This clonotype has more than one count but fewer than ten. J is TRBJ1-1 and V is TRBV29-1; D is uncertain. This CDR3 contains 13 residues. V was clipped by 4 bases and J by 1 base, with 10 bases between them. Germline V lookup: CDR1 SQVTM, CDR2 ANQGSEA. The CDR3 is CSVGHDPNTEAFF. CDR3 bases: TGCAGCGTTGGTCACGATCCGAACACTGAAGCTTTCTTT. Looking up the rest from reference TRBV29-1 and TRBJ1-1 gives the full variable domain: SAVISQKPSRDICQRGTSLTIQCQVDSQVTMMFWYRQQPGQSLTLIATANQGSEATYESGFVIDKFPISRPNLTFSTLTVSNMSPEDSSIYLCSVGHDPNTEAFFGQGTRLTVV.

This clonotype was counted many times. The gene calls are TRBV7-9 and TRBJ2-1; 8 nucleotides align to TRBD2. V was clipped by 6 bases and J by 9 bases; unmatched bases: 13. CDR3 length equals 15 residues. Germline CDR1 and CDR2: SEHNR and FQNEAQ (reference sequence). This CDR3 is CASSKGSGGIGEQFF. The CDR3 DNA is TGTGCCAGCAGTAAAGGGAGCGGGGGTATCGGTGAGCAGTTCTTC.

This clonotype has a count of ten or more. The chain couples TRBV20-1 to TRBJ2-5, with D unresolved. Germline CDR1 is DFQATT and CDR2 is SNEGSKA (reference sequence). CDR3 length equals 15 residues. Trimming removed 0 bases at V and 3 bases at J, with 14 bases between. CDR3 nucleotides: TGCAGTGCTAGAGATCTCCGGCAGGCGGAAGAGACCCAGTACTTC. Its translation is CSARDLRQAEETQYF.

Many counts were recorded for this clonotype. V and J are TRBV4-3 and TRBJ1-2; D not certain. Germline CDR1 LGHNA, CDR2 YSLEER. CDR3 length: 14 residues. The ends were cut back, 1 base at V and 4 bases at J, with 10 bases in the middle. The CDR3 nucleotides read TGCGCCAGCAGCCAAGTCCGGGGTGGCTATGGCTACACCTTC. It yields the protein CASSQVRGGYGYTF.

The V call is TRBV30, the J call TRBJ2-7; the D is unclear. Germline CDR1 reads GTSNPN; CDR2 reads SVGIG (reference sequence). This CDR3 comprises 11 residues. Trimming stripped 4 bases from V and 2 bases from J, with 6 bases between. As DNA, the CDR3 is TGTGCCTGGACGGACCCCTACGAGCAGTACTTC. As protein: CAWTDPYEQYF. Looking up the rest from reference TRBV30 and TRBJ2-7 gives the full variable domain: SQTIHQWPATLVQPVGSPLSLECTVEGTSNPNLYWYRQAAGRGLQLLFYSVGIGQISSEVPQNLSASRPQDRQFILSSKKLLLSDSGFYLCAWTDPYEQYFGPGTRLTVT.

In its sample, this clonotype was seen a few times. This chain connects TRBV20-1 to TRBJ2-3, with D perhaps given as TRBD1 or TRBD2 (5 bases each). The CDR3 is 15 amino acids. Deletions cut 6 bases from V and 5 bases from J, with 21 bases between. Germline loops: CDR1 DFQATT, CDR2 SNEGSKA (reference sequence). The CDR3 spells CSAREELTGRDTQYF. In DNA form, the CDR3 reads TGCAGTGCCCGAGAAGAACTAACGGGGCGAGATACGCAGTATTTT.

This clonotype was seen ten or more times. This rearrangement joins TRBV20-1 to TRBJ2-1; 11 bases agree with TRBD1. This CDR3 comprises 13 residues. V lost 6 bases and J lost 6; bases outside the gene matches: 4. The germline gives CDR1 DFQATT, CDR2 SNEGSKA (reference sequence). DNA for the CDR3: TGCAGTGCGGGGACAGGGGGTATCAATGAGCAGTTCTTC. Its translation: CSAGTGGINEQFF.

This clonotype has at least ten counts. The chain recombines TRBV10-3 with TRBJ2-7, with 7 bases matching TRBD1. CDR1 ENHRY and CDR2 SYGVKD come from the germline V gene. The CDR3 is 15 amino acids. J was trimmed by 5 bases and V by 2 bases; bases with no gene match: 9. CDR3 DNA sequence: TGTGCCATCAGTGAGAGGGACAGAGGGCGAAACGAGCAGTACTTC. Encoded protein: CAISERDRGRNEQYF.

This clonotype was seen ten or more times. The rearrangement uses TRBV24-1 and TRBJ2-1; TRBD2 aligns across 11 bases. The germline gives CDR1 KGHDR, CDR2 SFDVKD. V lost 1 base, J lost 4 bases, and 8 bases stayed unmatched. The CDR3 totals 18 residues. CDR3 nucleotides: TGTGCCACCAGTGATTTTCTTCCCGGGACTAGCGGTTACAATGAGCAGTTCTTC. It encodes CATSDFLPGTSGYNEQFF.

There are many counts of this clonotype. This chain connects TRBV19 to TRBJ2-5; D uncertain. The ends were cut back, 10 bases at V and 4 bases at J, with 16 bases in the middle. Germline assignment: CDR1 LNHDA and CDR2 SQIVND (reference sequence). The CDR3 spans 13 residues. The CDR3 loop is CATFDSFGETQYF. DNA for the CDR3: TGTGCCACCTTTGACTCCTTTGGAGAGACCCAGTACTTC.

Many counts were recorded for this clonotype. The chain recombines TRBV3-1 with TRBJ1-4, with D possibly being TRBD1 (6 bases). Germline V lookup: CDR1 LGHDT, CDR2 YNNKEL (reference sequence). The CDR3 has 12 residues. The V end was cut by 4 bases, the J end by 8 bases, with 8 bases between. The CDR3 reads CASSRTAEKLFF. In DNA form, the CDR3 reads TGTGCCAGCAGCCGGACAGCAGAAAAACTGTTTTTT. Full variable domain (outside the CDR3, taken from reference TRBV3-1 and TRBJ1-4): DTAVSQTPKYLVTQMGNDKSIKCEQNLGHDTMYWYKQDSKKFLKIMFSYNNKELIINETVPNRFSPKSPDKAHLNLHINSLELGDSAVYFCASSRTAEKLFFGSGTQLSVL.

This clonotype was seen at least ten times. The chain uses TRBV28 and TRBJ2-1, with 8 bases fitting TRBD2. Germline V CDR1 and CDR2: MDHEN, SYDVKM. This CDR3 has 13 amino acids. J lost 4 bases, V lost 8 bases, and 4 bases had no gene match. As DNA, the CDR3 is TGTGCCAGCCAGCGGGAGCGTTACAATGAGCAGTTCTTC. Protein product: CASQRERYNEQFF.

This clonotype has just a few counts. The rearrangement links TRBV29-1 to TRBJ2-7; no reliable D call. With 6 bases removed from V and 9 bases from J, the gap between germline ends came to 6 bases. This CDR3 region has 8 residues. The germline gives CDR1 SQVTM, CDR2 ANQGSEA. CDR3 DNA: TGCAGCGTCCCCCCGCAGTACTTC. Its protein product is CSVPPQYF.

At least ten counts were recorded for this clonotype. The genes are TRBV10-3 and TRBJ1-1; D not resolved. V was shortened by 8 bases and J by 1 base, with 11 bases between the two germline ends. Germline CDR1 reads ENHRY; CDR2 reads SYGVKD. CDR3 length: 13 residues. The CDR3 region is CAIQRPSNTEAFF. CDR3 nucleotides: TGTGCCATCCAGAGGCCCTCGAACACTGAAGCTTTCTTT.

This clonotype was recorded many times. The chain joins TRBV30 to TRBJ2-3, with D tentatively TRBD2 (5 bases). The CDR3 has 11 amino acids. V lost 5 bases and J lost 12, with 15 bases in between. Looked up from germline, CDR1 is GTSNPN and CDR2 is SVGIG (reference sequence). CDR3 nucleotides: TGTGCCTGGTTCCGCGAGGGTTTCCAGTATTTT. It specifies CAWFREGFQYF.

The sample holds many counts of this clonotype. This rearrangement joins TRBV6-1 to TRBJ2-2; a possible D gene is TRBD2 (7 bases). The CDR3 length is 14 residues. V was trimmed by 7 bases and J by 6 bases, leaving 15 bases between them. Per the germline V gene, CDR1 is MNHNS and CDR2 is SASEGT. CDR3 sequence reads: CASTLKGGAGELFF. The DNA for the CDR3 is TGTGCCAGCACCCTAAAGGGGGGGGCCGGGGAGCTGTTTTTT.

This clonotype came up many times. The gene calls are TRBV7-9 and TRBJ2-6; 7 bases are shared with TRBD1. J lost 0 bases, V lost 4 bases, and 3 bases had no gene match. The CDR3 is made up of 16 amino acids. CDR1 and CDR2 from the germline V gene are SEHNR and FQNEAQ (reference sequence). The CDR3, as DNA: TGTGCCAGCAGCTCGACAGGGAACTCTGGGGCCAACGTCCTGACTTTC. This translates into CASSSTGNSGANVLTF. Based on the CDR3 plus reference TRBV7-9 and TRBJ2-6, the full variable domain is DTGVSQNPRHKITKRGQNVTFRCDPISEHNRLYWYRQTLGQGPEFLTYFQNEAQLEKSRLLSDRFSAERPKGSFSTLEIQRTEQGDSAMYLCASSSTGNSGANVLTFGAGSRLTVL.

This clonotype was found many times. CDR3 coding DNA: TGCAGTGCTAGACCAGTACAGGGTTGGACTGAAGCTTTCTTT. Its protein is CSARPVQGWTEAFF. The genes are TRBV20-1 and TRBJ1-1; D is perhaps TRBD1 (6 bases). V lost 2 bases and J 5 bases, leaving 15 bases between the germline ends. The CDR3 sequence is 14 residues long. The germline V gene has CDR1 DFQATT and CDR2 SNEGSKA (reference sequence).